The clone carrying this TCR beta chain was seen a few times. V lost 5 bases and J lost 6, with 16 bases in between. The CDR3 has 15 amino acids. Germline-derived CDR1 and CDR2 are LGHNA and YSLEER. The assay was immunoSEQ multiplex PCR, and TCRdb's table has in-frame clones only and misses some. The repertoire has some 66,000 clones, about 80% of them found once; the top ten carry about 5.5%. These data are taken from a study of OX40 agonist ivuxolimab in advanced cancers. On the study more broadly: Participants, approximately 80% male, averaged roughly 60 years of age, ranging from 23 to 79.

Blood was sampled at baseline, cycle 4 day 1, and cycle 7 day 1. The sequencing used CD4+ or CD8+ T cells sorted from blood, collected in a trial of the OX40 agonist ivuxolimab. This sequence originates from an adult with an advanced solid tumor such as melanoma, head and neck, liver or kidney cancer. The rearrangement joins TRBV4-3 to TRBJ2-2; no clear D. CDR3 DNA sequence: TGCGCCAGCAGCGACACGGGCCCCTACCCCGGGGAGCTGTTTTTT. Translating it yields CASSDTGPYPGELFF.